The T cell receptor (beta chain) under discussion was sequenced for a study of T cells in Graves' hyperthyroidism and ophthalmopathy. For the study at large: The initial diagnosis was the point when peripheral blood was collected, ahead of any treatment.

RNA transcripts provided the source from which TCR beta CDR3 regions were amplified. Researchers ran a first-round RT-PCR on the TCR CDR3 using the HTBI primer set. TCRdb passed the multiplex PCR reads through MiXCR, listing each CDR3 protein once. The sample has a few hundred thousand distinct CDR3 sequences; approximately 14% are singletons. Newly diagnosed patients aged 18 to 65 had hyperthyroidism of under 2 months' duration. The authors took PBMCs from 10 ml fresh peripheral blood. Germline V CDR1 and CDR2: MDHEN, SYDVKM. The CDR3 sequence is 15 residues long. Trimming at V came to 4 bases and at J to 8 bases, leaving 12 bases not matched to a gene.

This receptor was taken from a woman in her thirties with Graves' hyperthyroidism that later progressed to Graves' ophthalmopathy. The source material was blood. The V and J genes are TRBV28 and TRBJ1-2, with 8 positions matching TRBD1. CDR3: CASSSRQGRFGGYTF. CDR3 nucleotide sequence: TGTGCCAGCAGTTCTCGACAGGGGCGATTTGGCGGCTACACCTTC.